Following are 6 T cell receptor beta chains from one sample sequenced in a study of T cell changes during pregnancy in multiple sclerosis. Here immunoSEQ multiplex PCR was the method, and the copy in TCRdb shows in-frame clones only, minus some. The sample includes about 110,000 clones, roughly 90% of them seen just once. This material consisted of peripheral blood, taken in the third trimester of pregnancy. These receptors came from a female donor with multiple sclerosis, enrolled in a pregnancy study.

This sequence joins TRBV7-9 and TRBJ2-7; TRBD1 matches 7 bases. The germline V gene encodes CDR1 SEHNR and CDR2 FQNEAQ (reference sequence). V was pared by 1 base and J by 0 bases, with 9 bases of the junction left unmatched. The CDR3 contains 17 residues. CDR3 amino acids: CASSLGGQGQRSYEQYF. The CDR3 DNA reads as TGTGCCAGCAGCTTAGGGGGCCAGGGACAGCGCTCCTACGAGCAGTACTTC.

J is TRBJ2-7 and V is TRBV11-1; 8 bases map to TRBD1. In germline, CDR1 is SGHAT, CDR2 FQDESV (reference sequence). Germline trimming cut 5 bases from V and 5 bases from J; bases unmatched to any gene: 11. This CDR3 is built from 15 residues. CDR3 sequence reads: CASSRSTGVSDEQYF. The CDR3 DNA sequence: TGTGCCAGCAGCCGGTCGACAGGGGTCTCGGACGAGCAGTACTTC.

The chain employs TRBV9 and TRBJ2-1; 11 nucleotides align to TRBD2. Germline V lookup: CDR1 SGDLS, CDR2 YYNGEE. V shed 1 base and J 7 bases; nucleotides not matched to a gene: 4. This CDR3 is 15 amino acids long. For the CDR3, the DNA is TGTGCCAGCAGCGTATACCTAGCGGGAGGAAATGAGCAGTTCTTC. Its protein is CASSVYLAGGNEQFF. Filled out from reference TRBV9 and TRBJ2-1, the complete variable domain reads DSGVTQTPKHLITATGQRVTLRCSPRSGDLSVYWYQQSLDQGLQFLIQYYNGEERAKGNILERFSAQQFPDLHSELNLSSLELGDSALYFCASSVYLAGGNEQFFGPGTRLTVL.

The gene calls are TRBV7-2 and TRBJ2-3, with a tentative D call TRBD2 (6 bases). The V end lost 4 bases, the J end lost 6 bases, and 17 bases lay between the germline ends. The CDR3 runs to 15 residues. Germline V gives CDR1 SGHTA, CDR2 FQGNSA. CDR3 residues: CASSSPWGDEDTQYF. CDR3 coding DNA: TGTGCCAGCAGCTCCCCATGGGGGGATGAGGATACGCAGTATTTT.

V is TRBV9 and J is TRBJ2-3, with 9 bases fitting TRBD2. The ends lost 0 bases at V and 2 bases at J; junction bases unmatched: 25. The germline V gene has CDR1 SGDLS and CDR2 YYNGEE. The CDR3 runs to 23 residues. In DNA, the CDR3 is TGTGCCAGCAGCGTAGAAGGGGACTCCGGATTGGCGGGGGGGGCTCCGGACACAGATACGCAGTATTTT. This codes for CASSVEGDSGLAGGAPDTDTQYF.

The rearrangement joins TRBV30 to TRBJ1-2; 9 bases agree with TRBD1. In germline, CDR1 is GTSNPN, CDR2 SVGIG (reference sequence). The junction had 14 bases not matched to a gene; V was cut back by 6 bases and J by 6 bases. This CDR3 contains 15 residues. CDR3 region: CACQTLTGGRHGYTF. In nucleotides, the CDR3 is TGTGCCTGCCAGACCCTGACAGGGGGAAGGCATGGCTACACCTTC.